The 28 T cell receptor beta chains presented below share a single source sample, sequenced in a study of human T cells and chemical hapten exposure. Sample time point: pre-sensitization, week 0. Treatment noted: therapeutic diphenylcyclopropenone sensitization with weekly scalp DPC. TCRdb re-derived calls from the RACE reads in MiXCR, one entry per CDR3 protein. The top ten hold over 2% of the sample, which has 200,000 to 300,000 distinct CDR3 sequences, roughly 8.9% seen once. The source was whole blood, collected in connection with sensitization to the hapten diphenylcyclopropenone (DPC). The receptors were sampled from a middle-aged woman with alopecia areata. Some clones in this sample may be carry-over from other donors' samples.

Of note for this clonotype: A much more abundant neighbour one base away suggests this may be a read error. The CDR3 spells CASSSWTANTEAFF. The CDR3, as DNA: TGTGCCAGCAGCTCCTGGACAGCGAACACTGAAGCTTTCTTT. V is TRBV21-1 and J is TRBJ1-1; TRBD1 is the table's D call, not checked against the DNA. TRBV21-1 is a documented pseudogene. This CDR3 is built from 14 residues.

V gene TRBV20-1 combines with J gene TRBJ2-4, with D unresolved. From germline, CDR1 is DFQATT and CDR2 SNEGSKA (reference sequence). The CDR3 consists of 16 residues. V was cut by 0 bases and J by 1 base, with 13 bases left in between. CDR3: CSARDLVDGAKNIQYF. In DNA form, the CDR3 reads TGCAGTGCTAGAGATCTAGTGGATGGGGCCAAAAACATTCAGTACTTC.

The genes are TRBV27 and TRBJ1-2, with no clear D. The CDR3 is 14 residues long. From germline, CDR1 is MNHEY and CDR2 SMNVEV (reference sequence). Trimming removed 3 bases at V and 4 bases at J, with 12 bases between. In DNA form, the CDR3 reads TGTGCCAGCAGTTTGGCCCTGACGGGCTATGGCTACACCTTC. Its protein product is CASSLALTGYGYTF.

This clonotype has at least ten counts. The chain carries TRBV20-1 and TRBJ2-5; weak D call: TRBD1 (6 bases). The CDR3 has 14 amino acids. Germline lookup yields CDR1 DFQATT and CDR2 SNEGSKA (reference sequence). The germline V and J ends were trimmed by 3 bases and 2 bases, with 13 bases remaining between them. The chain's CDR3 is CSARGAAGQETQYF. Written as DNA, the CDR3 is TGCAGTGCTAGGGGGGCAGCAGGACAAGAGACCCAGTACTTC.

This clonotype showed up just a few times. J is TRBJ1-1 and V is TRBV6-5; D might be TRBD1 (5 bases). The CDR3 has 16 amino acids. The V gene lost 0 bases and the J gene lost 1 base, with 12 bases spanning the gap. Germline V gene lookup returns CDR1 MNHEY and CDR2 SVGAGI. The CDR3 nucleotides are TGTGCCAGCAGTTACTCGAACCGGGGCCGGAACACTGAAGCTTTCTTT. It translates to CASSYSNRGRNTEAFF.

There are a few counts of this clonotype. The chain employs TRBV7-6 and TRBJ2-1; 7 bases match TRBD2. Per the germline V gene, CDR1 is SGHVS and CDR2 is FNYEAQ. The length of the CDR3 is 16 residues. Losses at the gene ends were 1 base for V and 4 bases for J; bases not matched to a gene: 7. CDR3 sequence: CASSLGRLADYNEQFF. The CDR3 nucleotides are TGTGCCAGCAGCTTAGGTCGGCTAGCGGATTACAATGAGCAGTTCTTC.

This clonotype showed up many times. The chain couples TRBV9 to TRBJ2-1; 9 positions agree with TRBD2. J gave up 3 bases and V 3 bases, and 4 bases lay outside the gene matches. The CDR3 runs 15 residues. The V gene's germline CDR1 is SGDLS and CDR2 YYNGEE. The CDR3 DNA follows: TGTGCCAGCAGCGCCAGCGGGAGGAACTACAATGAGCAGTTCTTC. Residues: CASSASGRNYNEQFF.

The J gene is TRBJ1-1, the V gene TRBV13; no clear D gene. Germline V gives CDR1 PRHDT, CDR2 FYEKMQ (reference sequence). This CDR3 is 13 amino acids long. Between the trimmed V and J ends, which lost 7 bases and 7 bases, there was a span of 16 bases. This chain's CDR3 is CASNRQERSEAFF. CDR3 bases: TGTGCCAGCAACCGTCAGGAGAGGAGTGAAGCTTTCTTT.

The V and J genes are TRBV6-5 and TRBJ2-5; D is uncertain. Germline lookup yields CDR1 MNHEY and CDR2 SVGAGI. Trimming removed 5 bases at V and 0 bases at J, with 7 bases between. CDR3 length: 13 amino acids. CDR3 protein: CASSGRYQETQYF. In DNA form, the CDR3 reads TGTGCCAGCAGTGGCCGGTACCAAGAGACCCAGTACTTC.

The CDR3 nucleotides are TGTGCCAGCAGCTTCCCCCCAGAGACCCAGTACTTC. It yields the protein CASSFPPETQYF. The chain couples TRBV28 to TRBJ2-5; D is undetermined. The V gene's germline CDR1 is MDHEN and CDR2 SYDVKM. The CDR3 is made up of 12 amino acids. Trimming removed 6 bases from V and 4 bases from J, with 9 bases in between. Full variable domain (missing parts from reference TRBV28 and TRBJ2-5): DVKVTQSSRYLVKRTGEKVFLECVQDMDHENMFWYRQDPGLGLRLIYFSYDVKMKEKGDIPEGYSVSREKKERFSLILESASTNQTSMYLCASSFPPETQYFGPGTRLLVL.

This chain connects TRBV18 to TRBJ2-1, with TRBD2 identical over 8 bases. Germline assignment: CDR1 KGHSH and CDR2 LQKENI. The length of the CDR3 is 14 residues. V shed 3 bases and J 4 bases; nucleotides not matched to a gene: 2. The CDR3 DNA follows: TGTGCCAGCTCACCCGGGGGGGCTTACAATGAGCAGTTCTTC. Translated, it gives CASSPGGAYNEQFF.

This clonotype was counted a few times. V usage is TRBV4-3 and J usage is TRBJ2-7; D unresolved. V lost 0 bases to trimming and J lost 2 bases, with 11 bases between them. The CDR3 contains 15 residues. In germline, CDR1 is LGHNA, CDR2 YSLEER. CDR3 in DNA: TGCGCCAGCAGCCAAGATAAGTCGGCAGCCTACGAGCAGTACTTC. Amino acids: CASSQDKSAAYEQYF.

This clonotype was seen only a few times. This chain links TRBV11-1 with TRBJ2-1, with D uncertain. In germline, CDR1 is SGHAT, CDR2 FQDESV (reference sequence). This CDR3 has 12 residues. The V and J ends lost 4 bases and 4 bases respectively, with 5 bases between them. CDR3 amino acids: CASSSQYNEQFF. The CDR3, as DNA: TGTGCCAGCAGCTCCCAATACAATGAGCAGTTCTTC.

This clonotype was counted between two and nine times. The gene calls are TRBV5-4 and TRBJ2-1; D perhaps matches TRBD1 (7 bases). The ends were cut back, 1 base at V and 7 bases at J, with 12 bases in the middle. Germline CDR1 is SGHNT and CDR2 is YYREEE (reference sequence). The CDR3 is 14 residues long. The CDR3 spells CASSLWSGGNEQFF. CDR3 DNA sequence: TGTGCCAGCAGCTTGTGGTCAGGGGGGAATGAGCAGTTCTTC. Drawing the rest from reference TRBV5-4 and TRBJ2-1, the complete variable domain is ETGVTQSPTHLIKTRGQQVTLRCSSQSGHNTVSWYQQALGQGPQFIFQYYREEENGRGNFPPRFSGLQFPNYSSELNVNALELDDSALYLCASSLWSGGNEQFFGPGTRLTVL.

This clonotype has only a few counts. CDR3 sequence reads: CASSAEETQYF. The DNA of the CDR3 is TGCGCCAGCAGCGCAGAAGAGACCCAGTACTTC. The chain joins TRBV5-1 to TRBJ2-5; D call uncertain. This CDR3 is built from 11 residues. V lost 4 bases and J 3 bases, leaving 4 bases between the germline ends. The V gene's germline CDR1 is SGHRS and CDR2 YFSETQ. Based on the CDR3 plus reference TRBV5-1 and TRBJ2-5, the full variable domain is KAGVTQTPRYLIKTRGQQVTLSCSPISGHRSVSWYQQTPGQGLQFLFEYFSETQRNKGNFPGRFSGRQFSNSRSEMNVSTLELGDSALYLCASSAEETQYFGPGTRLLVL.

This chain uses TRBV6-5 with TRBJ2-6, with D unresolved. This CDR3 region has 15 residues. The germline gives CDR1 MNHEY, CDR2 SVGAGI. V shed 5 bases and J shed 3 bases, with 11 bases lying between them. CDR3 sequence (DNA): TGTGCCAGCAGTATCGTAGGAGTTGGGGCCAACGTCCTGACTTTC. Its protein is CASSIVGVGANVLTF.

This clonotype was found many times. The rearrangement links TRBV28 to TRBJ2-7; possible D gene TRBD2, 5 bases. V lost 8 bases to trimming and J lost 4 bases, with 15 bases between them. The CDR3 is made up of 13 amino acids. Germline V lookup: CDR1 MDHEN, CDR2 SYDVKM. CDR3 residues: CASGGRPLYEQYF. The CDR3 DNA reads TGTGCCAGCGGAGGCAGGCCTTTATACGAGCAGTACTTC.

This rearrangement joins TRBV7-9 to TRBJ1-1; 9 bases align to TRBD1. The CDR3 has 17 residues. Per the germline V gene, CDR1 is SEHNR and CDR2 is FQNEAQ (reference sequence). After removal of 5 bases from V and 0 bases from J, the junction contained 10 bases not matched to a gene. CDR3 sequence: CASSVMGQGEMNTEAFF. In DNA, the CDR3 is TGTGCCAGCAGCGTTATGGGACAGGGCGAAATGAACACTGAAGCTTTCTTT.

The chain recombines TRBV12-3 or TRBV12-4 with TRBJ2-2; TRBD2 matches at 7 bases. This CDR3 contains 15 residues. V lost 5 bases to trimming and J lost 2 bases; unmatched junction nucleotides: 5. For the CDR3, the DNA is TGTGCCAGCAGTCAAGCGGGGCTAAACACCGGGGAGCTGTTTTTT. It specifies CASSQAGLNTGELFF.

This clonotype came up a few times. The chain's CDR3 is CASSSVGSLADTQYF. The CDR3, as DNA: TGTGCCAGCAGCTCCGTTGGGTCCCTCGCAGATACGCAGTATTTT. This sequence joins TRBV7-2 and TRBJ2-3; D ambiguous. The length of the CDR3 is 15 residues. The V end was cut by 4 bases, the J end by 4 bases, with 15 bases between. Germline CDR1 and CDR2: SGHTA and FQGNSA.

This clonotype showed up many times. The chain combines TRBV28 with TRBJ1-6; D not resolved. V lost 7 bases and J lost 12, with 13 bases in between. CDR3 size: 12 residues. In germline, CDR1 is MDHEN, CDR2 SYDVKM. CDR3 loop: CASNWGFEPLHF. The DNA of the CDR3 is TGTGCCAGCAACTGGGGATTTGAACCCCTCCACTTT.

There are many counts of this clonotype. The gene calls are TRBV27 and TRBJ2-6; D not certain. The V gene's germline CDR1 is MNHEY and CDR2 SMNVEV (reference sequence). Trimming took off 5 bases at V and 0 bases at J, with 5 bases between the two ends. The CDR3 covers 14 residues. The CDR3 protein is CASSGLSGANVLTF. The CDR3 DNA is TGTGCCAGCAGTGGGCTCTCTGGGGCCAACGTCCTGACTTTC. The full variable domain, in which reference TRBV27 and TRBJ2-6 provide the parts outside the CDR3, is EAQVTQNPRYLITVTGKKLTVTCSQNMNHEYMSWYRQDPGLGLRQIYYSMNVEVTDKGDVPEGYKVSRKEKRNFPLILESPSPNQTSLYFCASSGLSGANVLTFGAGSRLTVL.

Notes on this clonotype: A read error may explain this, as a much larger clone is one base away. This chain uses TRBV20-1 with TRBJ1-2; D is perhaps TRBD1 (5 bases). The germline gives CDR1 DFQATT, CDR2 SNEGSKA (reference sequence). The CDR3 totals 13 residues. V was pared by 1 base and J by 4 bases, with 10 bases between. CDR3 amino acids: CSARAQAIYGYTF. CDR3 nucleotides: TGCAGTGCTAGAGCACAGGCTATCTATGGCTACACCTTC.

This clonotype was counted a few times. The chain carries TRBV7-2 and TRBJ1-1; D call uncertain. Trimming cost V 2 bases and J 1 base, with 11 bases left between them. CDR1 and CDR2 from the germline V gene are SGHTA and FQGNSA. CDR3 length: 15 amino acids. CDR3 protein: CASSLRLAGNTEAFF. CDR3 coding DNA: TGTGCCAGCAGCTTACGACTCGCAGGGAACACTGAAGCTTTCTTT.

In its sample, this clonotype was seen a few times. The DNA for the CDR3 is TGTGCCAGCTCACCACCGGGGGCCAGGGGCAATGAGCAGTTCTTC. Protein sequence: CASSPPGARGNEQFF. The chain combines TRBV18 with TRBJ2-1, with D possibly TRBD1 on 6 matching bases. There are 15 residues in the CDR3. V lost 0 bases and J 6 bases, leaving 12 bases between the germline ends. CDR1 is KGHSH and CDR2 is LQKENI in the germline V gene.

The J gene is TRBJ2-7, the V gene TRBV27; 10 positions agree with TRBD2. The CDR3 runs 16 residues. With 6 bases clipped from V and 0 bases from J, the junction kept 8 bases outside the gene matches. CDR1 and CDR2 from the germline V gene are MNHEY and SMNVEV (reference sequence). CDR3 sequence: CASSGISSGGSYEQYF. The DNA for the CDR3 is TGTGCCAGCAGCGGAATTTCTAGCGGGGGCTCCTACGAGCAGTACTTC.

On this clonotype: The germline gene is not matched at one end of the junction; a read error may be the cause. This rearrangement joins TRBV28 to TRBJ2-7; 8 nucleotides agree with TRBD1. The germline CDR1 and CDR2 sequences are MDHEN and SYDVKM. CDR3 size: 15 residues. The CDR3 DNA reads TGTGCCAGCAGTAGCTCCGGGACAGGAGGGTACGTGCAGTACTTC. It translates to CASSSSGTGGYVQYF. Together with reference TRBV28 and TRBJ2-7, the CDR3 gives the full variable domain: DVKVTQSSRYLVKRTGEKVFLECVQDMDHENMFWYRQDPGLGLRLIYFSYDVKMKEKGDIPEGYSVSREKKERFSLILESASTNQTSMYLCASSSSGTGGYVQYFGPGTRLTVT.

The genes are TRBV28 and TRBJ2-3, with TRBD2 as a possible D gene (5 bases). CDR3 size: 13 residues. V lost 8 bases, J lost 5 bases, and 14 bases lay in between. Germline assignment: CDR1 MDHEN and CDR2 SYDVKM. The CDR3 sequence: CASHGVLEDTQYF. The CDR3 DNA is TGTGCCAGCCACGGGGTCCTAGAAGATACGCAGTATTTT.